A selection of T cell receptor beta chains follows, all from one sample in a study of cytomegalovirus exposure and HLA in healthy donors. Some clones are missing from TCRdb's copy, which holds only in-frame ones; the method was immunoSEQ multiplex PCR. The top ten clones hold around 5.9% of a sample with 150,000 to 200,000 clones, approximately 84% of them seen once. Sequences were obtained from PBMCs. These TCRs come from a woman in her 30s in good health and CMV-seropositive. Both conserved end residues are part of each CDR3. D genes are given only for firm matches.

v_call	d_call	j_call	cdr3_aa
TRBV2	-	TRBJ1-1	CASSWEENTEAFF
TRBV7-9	-	TRBJ1-1	CASSLHGDTEAFF
TRBV5-4	-	TRBJ2-7	CASSSEYSYEQYF
TRBV9	TRBD1	-	CASSVGDRGYEQYF
TRBV15	TRBD2	TRBJ2-7	CATSRRTSDEQYF
TRBV15	-	TRBJ2-7	CATSTFRQVNYEQYF
TRBV4-2	-	TRBJ2-3	CASSLIGSTDTQYF
TRBV4-2	TRBD2	TRBJ2-2	CASSPDLSGRYGGELFF
TRBV10-1	-	TRBJ2-3	CASSEYPRVFADYKTSTDTQYF
TRBV19	-	TRBJ2-2	CASTELGHNTGELFF
TRBV2	-	TRBJ1-2	CASSRTVNGRHGYTF
TRBV6-6	-	TRBJ1-5	CASSYHLGAGDQPQHF
TRBV11-3	TRBD1	TRBJ1-5	CASSLDLAGGYNQPQHF
TRBV5-1	TRBD1	TRBJ2-2	CASRGQSTNTGELFF
TRBV18	-	TRBJ1-2	CASSPPRQGNYGYTF
TRBV6-6	TRBD1	TRBJ1-1	CASSYSGQGNTEAFF
TRBV10-3	-	TRBJ2-7	CAISESIQGFLYEQYF
TRBV7-6	TRBD2	TRBJ2-6	CASSDTLGREASGANVLTF
TRBV10-3	-	TRBJ2-2	CAISDSAVGTGELFF
TRBV19	-	TRBJ2-7	CASSIEASDSYEQYF